These 14 T cell receptor beta chains originate from one sample sequenced in a study of T cell changes during pregnancy in multiple sclerosis. The repertoire was sequenced with immunoSEQ multiplex PCR; TCRdb's copy has only in-frame clones and lacks some. The sample contains 70,000 to 95,000 clones, around 93% of which appear only once. Material: peripheral blood, obtained in the second trimester of pregnancy. Source of these receptors: a female donor in good health, enrolled as a control in a pregnancy study.

V and J are TRBV6-6 and TRBJ2-7; 7 nucleotides agree with TRBD1. Per germline, CDR1 MNHNY and CDR2 SVGAGI (reference sequence). V lost 1 base, J lost 5 bases, and 2 bases stayed unmatched. The CDR3 has 13 amino acids. The CDR3 protein is CASSYYRGDEQYF. CDR3 in DNA: TGTGCCAGCAGTTACTACAGGGGTGACGAGCAGTACTTC.

Here the CDR3 reads CASSLVQSTNEKLFF. Written as DNA, the CDR3 is TGTGCCAGCAGCTTAGTCCAGTCAACTAATGAAAAACTGTTTTTT. The chain links TRBV11-2 to TRBJ1-4; D gene unclear. From germline, CDR1 is SGHAT and CDR2 FQNNGV. The CDR3 loop spans 15 amino acids. The germline V and J ends were trimmed by 1 base and 0 bases, with 6 bases remaining between them.

The chain combines TRBV21-1 with TRBJ1-5; TRBD1, the D gene given by the table, was not confirmed from the DNA. TRBV21-1 is a recognized pseudogene. The length of the CDR3 is 19 residues. The CDR3 bases are TGTGCCAGCAGCGGGAAGGGACAGGGTCGCAACCTCTGCAATCAGCCCCAGCATTTT. Protein: CASSGKGQGRNLCNQPQHF.

The chain combines TRBV6-6 with TRBJ2-7, with 7 bases fitting TRBD1. The V segment lost 6 bases and the J segment 7 bases; nucleotides outside the gene matches: 6. Germline V lookup: CDR1 MNHNY, CDR2 SVGAGI (reference sequence). The CDR3 sequence is 12 residues long. CDR3 residues: CASSGDRSEQYF. The CDR3 DNA sequence: TGTGCCAGCAGCGGGGACAGAAGTGAGCAGTACTTC.

The chain links TRBV14 to TRBJ2-5; D gene uncertain. The J call may not be correct, given that the DNA end is closer to TRBJ2-7. Germline V gene sequence: CDR1 SGHDN, CDR2 FVKESK. The CDR3 spans 11 residues. The CDR3 sequence: CASSYAYEQYF. DNA of the CDR3: TGTGCCAGCAGCTACGCCTACGAGCAGTACTTC.

The gene calls are TRBV2 and TRBJ2-7; possible D gene TRBD1, 6 bases. Trimming removed 10 bases at V and 2 bases at J, with 15 bases between. Germline values: CDR1 SNHLY, CDR2 FYNNEI. This CDR3 has 13 residues. For the CDR3, the DNA is TGTGCCACCCGAAGACAGGTGACCTACGAGCAGTACTTC. It codes for CATRRQVTYEQYF.

V usage is TRBV6-1 and J usage is TRBJ1-5; 8 bases agree with TRBD1. V gave up 8 bases and J gave up 10 bases; unmatched junction bases: 7. This CDR3 has 12 residues. In germline, CDR1 is MNHNS, CDR2 SASEGT. As DNA, the CDR3 is TGTGCCAGCGGACAGGGCCCCGCACCCCAGCATTTT. This sequence encodes CASGQGPAPQHF.

The genes are TRBV30 and TRBJ1-2; D remains unclear. V was pared by 6 bases and J by 6 bases, with 5 bases between. The CDR3 has 9 amino acids. Germline CDR1 and CDR2: GTSNPN and SVGIG (reference sequence). The CDR3 spells CACQNGYTF. Written as DNA, the CDR3 is TGTGCCTGCCAAAATGGCTACACCTTC.

V usage is TRBV7-8 and J usage is TRBJ1-1; TRBD1 agrees at 9 bases. V shed 5 bases, J shed 6 bases, and the junction held 22 bases outside the gene matches. The CDR3 consists of 19 residues. Germline values: CDR1 SGHVS, CDR2 FQNEAQ. The CDR3 DNA sequence: TGTGCCAGCAGCGGGCCCCCACCCGGACAGGGGAATAGTAGAGCTGAAGCTTTCTTT. Its translation is CASSGPPPGQGNSRAEAFF.

This clone was recorded once. The chain joins TRBV5-5 to TRBJ1-6; D gene unclear. Germline lookup yields CDR1 SGHKS and CDR2 YYEKEE (reference sequence). The CDR3 is 17 residues long. The V end lost 4 bases, the J end lost 4 bases, and 18 bases lay between the germline ends. CDR3 sequence: CASSHLSRGGYNSPLHF. DNA for the CDR3: TGTGCCAGCAGCCACTTGAGTCGAGGAGGTTATAATTCACCCCTCCACTTT. Drawing the rest from reference TRBV5-5 and TRBJ1-6, the complete variable domain is DAGVTQSPTHLIKTRGQQVTLRCSPISGHKSVSWYQQVLGQGPQFIFQYYEKEERGRGNFPDRFSARQFPNYSSELNVNALLLGDSALYLCASSHLSRGGYNSPLHFGNGTRLTVT.

The V call is TRBV9, the J call TRBJ1-1; no clear D gene. Germline V gene lookup returns CDR1 SGDLS and CDR2 YYNGEE. There are 14 residues in the CDR3. With 0 bases removed from V and 1 base from J, the gap between germline ends came to 7 bases. The CDR3 protein is CASSVELRNTEAFF. CDR3 nucleotides: TGTGCCAGCAGCGTAGAACTGAGGAACACTGAAGCTTTCTTT. The whole variable domain, remainder taken from reference TRBV9 and TRBJ1-1, is DSGVTQTPKHLITATGQRVTLRCSPRSGDLSVYWYQQSLDQGLQFLIQYYNGEERAKGNILERFSAQQFPDLHSELNLSSLELGDSALYFCASSVELRNTEAFFGQGTRLTVV.

This chain uses TRBV7-2 with TRBJ2-7; 8 bases align to TRBD2. Germline assignment: CDR1 SGHTA and CDR2 FQGNSA. The CDR3 is 15 residues long. V dropped 1 base and J dropped 3; count of bases not matched to a gene: 5. The CDR3 DNA sequence: TGTGCCAGCAGCTTAGAAGGCGGGGGGATCTACGAGCAGTACTTC. Its protein product is CASSLEGGGIYEQYF.

This chain links TRBV7-2 with TRBJ1-5; D is possibly TRBD1 (5 bases). Germline CDR1 SGHTA, CDR2 FQGNSA. V was trimmed by 5 bases and J by 6 bases, leaving 17 bases between them. The CDR3 has 15 amino acids. DNA for the CDR3: TGTGCCAGCAGCGTTGGGGGGTTACGGCGTCAGCCCCAGCATTTT. Protein: CASSVGGLRRQPQHF.

J is TRBJ2-7 and V is TRBV27; 7 bases line up with TRBD1. Germline assignment: CDR1 MNHEY and CDR2 SMNVEV (reference sequence). The CDR3 consists of 15 residues. V lost 0 bases to trimming and J lost 4 bases; unmatched junction nucleotides: 6. The CDR3 here is CASSLSRTGEYEQYF. In DNA, the CDR3 is TGTGCCAGCAGTTTATCGCGGACAGGAGAATACGAGCAGTACTTC.